This T cell receptor beta chain was profiled in a study of Graves' ophthalmopathy and Graves' hyperthyroidism. For the study at large: Peripheral blood was collected at initial diagnosis, before any treatment. Study-level points and caveats: Ophthalmopathy progression cases were predicted by the model with roughly 68% sensitivity and 72.22% specificity. Detection in blood was also observed for most expanded thyroid clonotypes above 0.001 frequency.

Moderate-to-severe activity, CAS ≥3, NOSPECS ≥4 and a duration under 3 months were seen in donors with ophthalmopathy. The authors amplified TCR beta CDR3 regions from RNA transcripts. An opening RT-PCR round employed HTBI primers and preceded a second-round multiplex PCR. TCRdb reprocessed the multiplex PCR reads with MiXCR, giving one entry per CDR3 protein. This repertoire shows roughly 230,000 distinct CDR3 sequences, 20% to 25% found once; its top ten account for approximately 39%. This clonotype occurred many times. Antigen specificity is unknown. Sequencing used peripheral blood. The sequence was collected from a woman between 45 and 60 years old with Graves' ophthalmopathy.

The CDR3 loop reads CATSDSERGLYGYTF. CDR3 nucleotides: TGTGCCACCAGTGATTCCGAAAGGGGGCTCTATGGCTACACCTTC. V usage is TRBV24-1 and J usage is TRBJ1-2; 7 bases are shared with TRBD1. After removal of 2 bases from V and 4 bases from J, the junction contained 6 bases not matched to a gene. The germline CDR1 and CDR2 sequences are KGHDR and SFDVKD. CDR3 size: 15 residues.